A selection of T cell receptor beta chains follows, all from one sample in a study of T cell responses to AZD1222 COVID-19 vaccine. Produced via immunoSEQ multiplex PCR; TCRdb's table is partial and in-frame only. The data hold about 140,000 clones, with roughly 90% observed a single time. Sequenced material: peripheral blood, taken on day 0 of AZD1222 vaccination. These receptors were taken from an adult in good health. Both conserved end residues are part of each CDR3. A D gene is named only where the DNA matches it firmly. For some rows the clone size is stated as once, few or many, or as a class when expanded; others skip it.

>TRBJ1-1|-|-|TRBV7-9
TGTGCCAGCAGCCTGGACACAAAGAACACTGAAGCTTTCTTT
CASSLDTKNTEAFF
>TRBJ2-3|-|TRBD1|TRBV5-3
TGTGCCAGAAGCTGGCTTAGGACAGGCGGCTCAGATACGCAGTATTTT
CARSWLRTGGSDTQYF
>TRBJ1-2|-|-|TRBV20-1
TGCAGTGCTAGTCAGGGGCCTTCTAACTATGGCTACACCTTC
CSASQGPSNYGYTF
>TRBJ2-3|-|TRBD1|TRBV7-8
TGTGCCAGCAGCGCCGGGACAGTCACAGATACGCAGTATTTT
CASSAGTVTDTQYF
>TRBJ2-3|-|TRBD2|TRBV4-3
TGCGCCAGCAGCCAAGGTTGGACTAGCGGGAGGGCGGCAGATACGCAGTATTTT
CASSQGWTSGRAADTQYF
>TRBJ1-1|-|TRBD1|TRBV7-9
TGTGCCAGCAGCCTAGGGACAGGATCAAGGGGCACTGAAGCTTTCTTT
CASSLGTGSRGTEAFF
>TRBJ1-4|-|-|TRBV30
TGTGCCTGGACCCTCTTGGGCGCAACTAATGAAAAACTGTTTTTT
CAWTLLGATNEKLFF
>TRBJ2-1|-|-|TRBV27
TGTGCCAGCAGTTCTCTCCCCCCCTACAATGAGCAGTTCTTC
CASSSLPPYNEQFF
>TRBJ2-3|-|TRBD2|TRBV4-1
TGCGCCAGCAGCCCTGTAGGGAGGGCAGATACGCAGTATTTT
CASSPVGRADTQYF
>TRBJ1-1|-|-|TRBV29-1
TGCAGCGTAGGGACCCCAGTGGAGACTGAAGCTTTCTTT
CSVGTPVETEAFF
>TRBJ1-1|-|-|TRBV7-6
TGTGCCAGCAGTTTACTCCGGGCCGCACCGAACACTGAAGCTTTCTTT
CASSLLRAAPNTEAFF
>TRBJ2-1|-|-|TRBV7-2
TGTGCCAGCAGCCTCGGGCCCCCGGGAGAGAATGAGCAGTTCTTC
CASSLGPPGENEQFF
>TRBJ1-1|-|-|TRBV27
TGTGCCAGCAGTTTCAGGGGATCTAATCATGAAGCTTTCTTT
CASSFRGSNHEAFF
>TRBJ1-2|few|-|TRBV28
TGTGCCAGCAGTTTATATCAGGGAGGGTATGGCTACACCTTC
CASSLYQGGYGYTF
>TRBJ1-6|-|TRBD1|TRBV27
TGTGCCAGCAGTCTCCTGGGATTCGGGACAGATAGTAATTCACCCCTCCACTTT
CASSLLGFGTDSNSPLHF
>TRBJ2-7|-|TRBD1|TRBV6-2/TRBV6-3
TGTGCCAGCAGTTACCGGGACAGGGGCTACGAGCAGTACTTC
CASSYRDRGYEQYF
>TRBJ1-2|-|TRBD1|TRBV4-3
TGCGCCAGCAGCCCCTTACTAGACAGGGGACTTAACTATGGCTACACCTTC
CASSPLLDRGLNYGYTF
>TRBJ2-1|-|TRBD2|TRBV9
TGTGCCAGCAGCGTTATAGCGGGAGGGCCCTGGGATGAGCAGTTCTTC
CASSVIAGGPWDEQFF
>TRBJ1-4|few|-|TRBV5-1
TGCGCCAGCAGCTTGGTTGGCGCAACTAATGAAAAACTGTTTTTT
CASSLVGATNEKLFF
>TRBJ2-1|-|TRBD2|TRBV5-4
TGTGCCAGCAGCTTGGCCCTAGCGGGGGTTTACAATGAGCAGTTCTTC
CASSLALAGVYNEQFF
>TRBJ2-7|-|-|TRBV9
TGTGCCAGCAGCGCCCACACCGGACAGTCGTACGAGCAGTACTTC
CASSAHTGQSYEQYF
>TRBJ2-2|-|-|TRBV12-3/TRBV12-4
TGTGCCAGCAGTTTATTCGGCGGGGAGCTGTTTTTT
CASSLFGGELFF
>TRBJ1-1|many|-|TRBV4-1
TGCGCCAGCAGCATAGCTTTCCGGGGAGGGGACACTGAAGCTTTCTTT
CASSIAFRGGDTEAFF
>TRBJ2-3|-|-|TRBV7-2
TGTGCCAGCAGCTTAGGGGTACATGCAGATACGCAGTATTTT
CASSLGVHADTQYF
>TRBJ1-5|-|TRBD1|TRBV28
TGTGCCAGCAGTTTTCGGTCACACAGGGGCGGCAATCAGCCCCAGCATTTT
CASSFRSHRGGNQPQHF
>TRBJ1-5|-|-|TRBV7-8
TGTGCCAGCAGCTTATACGTCAGGGCAGTCGAGGGCAATCAGCCCCAGCATTTT
CASSLYVRAVEGNQPQHF
>TRBJ2-3|-|-|TRBV19
TGTGCCAGTAGCCCCAGGGGGGGCTTTTCCACAGATACGCAGTATTTT
CASSPRGGFSTDTQYF
>TRBJ2-1|few|-|TRBV18
TGTGCCAGCTCACCGAATACCGGGACACTTACAAACAATGAGCAGTTCTTC
CASSPNTGTLTNNEQFF
>TRBJ1-1|-|TRBD1|TRBV11-3
TGTGCCAGCAGCTCAGGGGGGTACAACACTGAAGCTTTCTTT
CASSSGGYNTEAFF
>TRBJ2-2|-|TRBD1|TRBV2
TGTGCCAGCAGTGAACCCGGACAGGGGGCGACCGGGGAGCTGTTTTTT
CASSEPGQGATGELFF
>TRBJ2-1|-|-|TRBV9
TGTGCCAGCAGCGCGGGGCAGGGGCCCTACAATGAGCAGTTCTTC
CASSAGQGPYNEQFF
>TRBJ2-7|-|TRBD2|TRBV29-1
TGCAGCGTAGCGGGAGGGCCACTTGAGCAGTACTTC
CSVAGGPLEQYF
>TRBJ1-5|-|TRBD1|TRBV7-9
TGTGCCAGCAGCCGGGGGGACAGCAATAGCAATCAGCCCCAGCATTTT
CASSRGDSNSNQPQHF
>TRBJ1-1|-|-|TRBV5-1
TGCGCCAGTAGGGACACCCGGAACACTGAAGCTTTCTTT
CASRDTRNTEAFF
>TRBJ2-3|-|TRBD1|TRBV25-1
TGTGCCAGCAGTGTAGGGACAGGGGGCACAGATACGCAGTATTTT
CASSVGTGGTDTQYF
>TRBJ1-3|once|-|TRBV18
TGTGCCAGCTCAGGGGCCGGGCTGAACTCTGGAAACACCATATATTTT
CASSGAGLNSGNTIYF
>TRBJ1-2|-|-|TRBV20-1
TGCAGTGCTAGAGATAGCTATGGCTACACCTTC
CSARDSYGYTF
>TRBJ2-7|-|-|TRBV27
TGTGCCAGCAGTTTATCTACGGGCTCCTACGAGCAGTACTTC
CASSLSTGSYEQYF
>TRBJ1-2|-|TRBD1|TRBV9
TGTGCCAGCAGCGTAGGACAGGGGGAGGTCTATGGCTACACCTTC
CASSVGQGEVYGYTF
>TRBJ2-4|-|TRBD2|TRBV7-2
TGTGCCAGCAGCGGAGGACTAGCGGGGGGGCCGAGAACCAAAAACATTCAGTACTTC
CASSGGLAGGPRTKNIQYF
>TRBJ1-6|-|-|TRBV9
TGTGCCAGCAGCGCGACCACGAGCTCCTATAATTCACCCCTCCACTTT
CASSATTSSYNSPLHF
>TRBJ1-6|-|TRBD1|TRBV5-4
TGTGCCAGCAGGTACTCCGGGACAGGGGATTCACCCCTCCACTTT
CASRYSGTGDSPLHF
>TRBJ2-7|once|-|TRBV27
TGTGCCAGCAGTACCGCCGGGACATACTACGAGCAGTACTTC
CASSTAGTYYEQYF
>TRBJ2-1|-|-|TRBV7-2
TGTGCCAGCAGCTTAGAGGGGCTTCGGCGGGATGCCTACAATGAGCAGTTCTTC
CASSLEGLRRDAYNEQFF
>TRBJ1-1|-|-|TRBV5-4
TGTGCCAGCAGCTTTGGGTTGGGGAACACTGAAGCTTTCTTT
CASSFGLGNTEAFF
>TRBJ1-1|-|TRBD1|TRBV5-1
TGCGCCAGCAGCTTGGGGACAGGGCAGAACACTGAAGCTTTCTTT
CASSLGTGQNTEAFF
>TRBJ1-2|-|-|TRBV5-1
TGCGCCAGCAGCTTGGCAGGGGCAGGGGGCTACACCTTC
CASSLAGAGGYTF
>TRBJ2-7|-|TRBD1|TRBV12-3/TRBV12-4
TGTGCCAGCAAGACAGGGGGCTATAGGGGGCAGTACTTC
CASKTGGYRGQYF
>TRBJ1-6|few|-|TRBV4-2
TGTGCCAGCAGCCAAGGATCGACAGTGGATAATTCACCCCTCCACTTT
CASSQGSTVDNSPLHF
>TRBJ1-3|-|-|TRBV7-2
TGTGCCAGCAGCCCCGGGACGGCTTCTGGAAACACCATATATTTT
CASSPGTASGNTIYF
>TRBJ1-4|-|-|TRBV5-7
TGTGCCAGCACCTCGTCCAACCACAGGGTCAGAAAACTGTTTTTT
CASTSSNHRVRKLFF
>TRBJ1-1|once|-|TRBV28
TGTGCCAGCAGCGCCCGACTATCCTCTTTAATGGCTGAAGCTTTCTTT
CASSARLSSLMAEAFF
>TRBJ1-1|-|-|TRBV4-1
TGCGCCAGCAGCCGAATACAGGGGAACACTGAAGCTTTCTTT
CASSRIQGNTEAFF
>TRBJ2-3|-|-|TRBV18
TGTGCCAGCTACCTCGGCGACGCAGATACGCAGTATTTT
CASYLGDADTQYF
>TRBJ2-1|-|TRBD2|TRBV6-2/TRBV6-3
TGTGCCAGCAGTTACTCGTCCGTGGCCACTAGCGTATACAATGAGCAGTTCTTC
CASSYSSVATSVYNEQFF